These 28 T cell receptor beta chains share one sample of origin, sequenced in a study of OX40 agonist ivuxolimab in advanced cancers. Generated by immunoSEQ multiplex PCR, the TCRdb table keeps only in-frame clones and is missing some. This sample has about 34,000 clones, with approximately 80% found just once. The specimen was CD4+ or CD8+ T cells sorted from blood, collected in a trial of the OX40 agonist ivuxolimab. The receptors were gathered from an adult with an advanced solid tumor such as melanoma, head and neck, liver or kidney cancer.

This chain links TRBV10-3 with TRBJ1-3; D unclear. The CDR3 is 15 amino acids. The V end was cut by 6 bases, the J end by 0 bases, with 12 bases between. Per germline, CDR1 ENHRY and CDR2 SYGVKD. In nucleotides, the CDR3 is TGTGCCATCAGCGAGGATGCAGGCTCTGGAAACACCATATATTTT. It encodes CAISEDAGSGNTIYF.

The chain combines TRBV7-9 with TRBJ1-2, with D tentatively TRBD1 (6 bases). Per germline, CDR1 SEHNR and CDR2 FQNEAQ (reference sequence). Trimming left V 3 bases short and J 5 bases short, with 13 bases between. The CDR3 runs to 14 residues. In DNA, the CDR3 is TGTGCCAGCAGCTTCCGACAGGTGCGGTATGGCTACACCTTC. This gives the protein CASSFRQVRYGYTF.

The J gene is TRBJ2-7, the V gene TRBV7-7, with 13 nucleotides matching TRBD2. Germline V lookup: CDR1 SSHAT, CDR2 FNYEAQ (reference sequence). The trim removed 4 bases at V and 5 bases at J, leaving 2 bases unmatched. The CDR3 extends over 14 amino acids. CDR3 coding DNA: TGTGCCAGCAGCTCCGGGACTAGCGGGGACGAGCAGTACTTC. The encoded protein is CASSSGTSGDEQYF.

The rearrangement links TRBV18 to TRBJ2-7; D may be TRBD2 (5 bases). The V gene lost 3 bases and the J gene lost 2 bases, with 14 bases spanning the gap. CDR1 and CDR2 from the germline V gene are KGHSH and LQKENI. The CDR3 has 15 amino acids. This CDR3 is CASSPSAELPYEQYF. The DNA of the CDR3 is TGTGCCAGCTCACCGTCAGCGGAACTTCCCTACGAGCAGTACTTC.

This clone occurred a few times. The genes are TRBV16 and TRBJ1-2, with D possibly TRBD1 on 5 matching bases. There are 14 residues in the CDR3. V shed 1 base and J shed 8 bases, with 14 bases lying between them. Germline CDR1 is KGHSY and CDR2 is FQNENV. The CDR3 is CASSQLMGSGGYTF. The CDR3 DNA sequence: TGTGCCAGCAGCCAATTGATGGGGTCAGGGGGCTACACCTTC.

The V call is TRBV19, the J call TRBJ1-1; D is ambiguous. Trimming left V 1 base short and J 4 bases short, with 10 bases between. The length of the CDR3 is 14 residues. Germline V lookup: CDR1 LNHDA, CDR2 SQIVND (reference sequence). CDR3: CASSIGGRITEAFF. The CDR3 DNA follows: TGTGCCAGTAGTATAGGAGGCAGGATCACTGAAGCTTTCTTT.

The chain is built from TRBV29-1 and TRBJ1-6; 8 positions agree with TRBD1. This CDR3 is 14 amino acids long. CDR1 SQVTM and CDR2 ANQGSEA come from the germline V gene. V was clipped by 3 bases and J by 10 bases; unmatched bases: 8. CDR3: CSVDVTGDGSPLHF. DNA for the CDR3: TGCAGCGTTGATGTGACAGGGGATGGGTCACCCCTCCACTTT.

In DNA form, the CDR3 reads TGTGCCATCAGGGACAGGTCAACCAACATTCAGTACTTC. It specifies CAIRDRSTNIQYF. V gene TRBV10-3 combines with J gene TRBJ2-4, with 7 bases identical to TRBD1. The CDR3 runs to 13 residues. V was pared by 6 bases and J by 7 bases, with 6 bases of the junction left unmatched. From germline, CDR1 is ENHRY and CDR2 SYGVKD.

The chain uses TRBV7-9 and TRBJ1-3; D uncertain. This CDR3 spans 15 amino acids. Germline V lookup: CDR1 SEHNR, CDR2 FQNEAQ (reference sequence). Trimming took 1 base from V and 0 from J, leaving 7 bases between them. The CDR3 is CASSLGAGSGNTIYF. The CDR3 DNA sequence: TGTGCCAGCAGCTTAGGGGCAGGCTCTGGAAACACCATATATTTT. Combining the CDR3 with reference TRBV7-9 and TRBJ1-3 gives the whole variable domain DTGVSQNPRHKITKRGQNVTFRCDPISEHNRLYWYRQTLGQGPEFLTYFQNEAQLEKSRLLSDRFSAERPKGSFSTLEIQRTEQGDSAMYLCASSLGAGSGNTIYFGEGSWLTVV.

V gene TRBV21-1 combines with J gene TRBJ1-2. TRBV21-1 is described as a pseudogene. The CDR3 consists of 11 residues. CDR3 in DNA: TGTGCCAGCCACCGAAGGGATGGCTACACCTTC. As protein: CASHRRDGYTF.

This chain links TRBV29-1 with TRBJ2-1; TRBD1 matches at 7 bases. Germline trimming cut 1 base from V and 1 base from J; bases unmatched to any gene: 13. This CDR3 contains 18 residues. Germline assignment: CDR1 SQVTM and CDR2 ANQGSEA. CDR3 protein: CSVEAPRGSIRSYNEQFF. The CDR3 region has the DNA TGCAGCGTTGAAGCTCCCAGGGGGTCAATAAGATCCTACAATGAGCAGTTCTTC.

For the CDR3, the DNA is TGTGCCAGCAGCGCCGGTACAGGTACCTACGAGCAGTACTTC. Translating it yields CASSAGTGTYEQYF. This chain links TRBV11-2 with TRBJ2-7; tentatively, D is TRBD1 (5 bases). CDR1 SGHAT and CDR2 FQNNGV come from the germline V gene. With 5 bases removed from V and 2 bases from J, the gap between germline ends came to 13 bases. This CDR3 region has 14 residues.

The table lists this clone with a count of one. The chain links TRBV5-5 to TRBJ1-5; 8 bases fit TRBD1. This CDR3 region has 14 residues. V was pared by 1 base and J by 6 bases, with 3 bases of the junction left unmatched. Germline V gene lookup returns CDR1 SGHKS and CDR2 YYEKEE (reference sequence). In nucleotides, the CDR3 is TGTGCCAGCAGCTTGAAACAGGGGGGTCAGCCCCAGCATTTT. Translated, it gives CASSLKQGGQPQHF.

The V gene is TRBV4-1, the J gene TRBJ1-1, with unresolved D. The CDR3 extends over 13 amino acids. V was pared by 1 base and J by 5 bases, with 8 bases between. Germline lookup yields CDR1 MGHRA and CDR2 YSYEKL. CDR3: CASSQVVGTEAFF. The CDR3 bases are TGCGCCAGCAGCCAAGTCGTCGGGACTGAAGCTTTCTTT.

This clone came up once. CDR3 in DNA: TGTGCCAGCAGTTCGGGACAGGGCGCAAACTATGGCTACACCTTC. It encodes CASSSGQGANYGYTF. This sequence joins TRBV27 and TRBJ1-2, with 9 nucleotides matching TRBD1. Trimming removed 4 bases from V and 2 bases from J; junction bases left unmatched: 5. Per germline, CDR1 MNHEY and CDR2 SMNVEV (reference sequence). The CDR3 consists of 15 residues.

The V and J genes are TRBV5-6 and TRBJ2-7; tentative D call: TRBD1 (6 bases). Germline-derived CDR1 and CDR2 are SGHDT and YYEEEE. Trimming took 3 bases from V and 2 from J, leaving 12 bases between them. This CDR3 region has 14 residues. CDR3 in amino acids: CASSSGTLTYEQYF. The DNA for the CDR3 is TGTGCCAGCAGCTCCGGGACACTGACCTACGAGCAGTACTTC.

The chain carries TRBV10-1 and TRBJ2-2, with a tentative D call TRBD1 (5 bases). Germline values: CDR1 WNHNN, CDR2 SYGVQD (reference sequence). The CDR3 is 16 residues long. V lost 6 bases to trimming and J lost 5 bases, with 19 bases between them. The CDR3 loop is CASSGAGMVLTGELFF. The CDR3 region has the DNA TGCGCCAGCAGCGGAGCAGGGATGGTGTTAACCGGGGAGCTGTTTTTT.

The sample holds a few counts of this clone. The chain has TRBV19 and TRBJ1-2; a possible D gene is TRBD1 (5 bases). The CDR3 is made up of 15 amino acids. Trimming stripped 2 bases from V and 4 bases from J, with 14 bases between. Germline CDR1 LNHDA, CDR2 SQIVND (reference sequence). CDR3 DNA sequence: TGTGCCAGTAGTATATCCTCCAGGGATCCCTATGGCTACACCTTC. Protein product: CASSISSRDPYGYTF.

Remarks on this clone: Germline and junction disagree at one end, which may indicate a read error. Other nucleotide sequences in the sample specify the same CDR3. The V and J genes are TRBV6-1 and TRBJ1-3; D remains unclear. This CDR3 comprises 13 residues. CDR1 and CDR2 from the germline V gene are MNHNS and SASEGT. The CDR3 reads CASKPSSGNTIYF. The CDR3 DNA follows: TGCGCCAGCAAGCCGTCCTCTGGAAACACCATATATTTT.

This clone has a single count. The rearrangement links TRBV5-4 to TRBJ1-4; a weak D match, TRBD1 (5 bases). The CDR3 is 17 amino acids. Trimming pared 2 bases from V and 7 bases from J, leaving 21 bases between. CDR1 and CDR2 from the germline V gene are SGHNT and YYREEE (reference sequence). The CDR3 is CASSLNGLGTGSEKLFF. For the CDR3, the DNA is TGTGCCAGCAGCTTAAATGGCCTAGGGACCGGTTCTGAAAAACTGTTTTTT.

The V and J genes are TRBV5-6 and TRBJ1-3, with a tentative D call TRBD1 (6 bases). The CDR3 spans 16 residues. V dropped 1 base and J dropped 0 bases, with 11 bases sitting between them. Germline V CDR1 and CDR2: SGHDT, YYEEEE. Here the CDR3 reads CASSLRGGSSGNTIYF. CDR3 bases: TGTGCCAGCAGCTTGCGAGGGGGAAGCTCTGGAAACACCATATATTTT.

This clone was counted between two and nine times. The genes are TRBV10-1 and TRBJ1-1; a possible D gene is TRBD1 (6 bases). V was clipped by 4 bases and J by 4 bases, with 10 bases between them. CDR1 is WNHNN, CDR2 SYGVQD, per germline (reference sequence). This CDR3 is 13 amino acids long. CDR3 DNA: TGCGCCAGCAGTGCGATGACAGGCACTGAAGCTTTCTTT. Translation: CASSAMTGTEAFF.

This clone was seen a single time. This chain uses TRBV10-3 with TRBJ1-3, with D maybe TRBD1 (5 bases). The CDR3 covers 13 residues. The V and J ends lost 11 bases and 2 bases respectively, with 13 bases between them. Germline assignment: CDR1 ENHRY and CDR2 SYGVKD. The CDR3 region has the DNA TGTGCCGCCAGACAGAATACTGGAAACACCATATATTTT. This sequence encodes CAARQNTGNTIYF.

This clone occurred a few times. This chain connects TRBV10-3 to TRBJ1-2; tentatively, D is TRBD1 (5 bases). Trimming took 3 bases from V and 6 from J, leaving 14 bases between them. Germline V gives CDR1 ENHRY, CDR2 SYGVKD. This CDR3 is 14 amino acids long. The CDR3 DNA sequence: TGTGCCATCAGTGAAATCGGTAGGGGTGATGGCTACACCTTC. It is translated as CAISEIGRGDGYTF.

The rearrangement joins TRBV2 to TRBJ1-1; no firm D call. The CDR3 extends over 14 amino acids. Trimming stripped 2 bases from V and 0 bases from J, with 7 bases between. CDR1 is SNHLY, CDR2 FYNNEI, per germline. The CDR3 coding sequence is TGTGCCAGCAGTGAACAGAGAATGAACACTGAAGCTTTCTTT. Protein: CASSEQRMNTEAFF.

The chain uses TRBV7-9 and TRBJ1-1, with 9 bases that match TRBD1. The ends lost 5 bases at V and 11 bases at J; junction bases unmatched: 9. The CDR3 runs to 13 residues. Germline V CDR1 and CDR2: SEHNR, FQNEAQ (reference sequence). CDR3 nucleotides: TGTGCCAGCAGCCGCACAGGGGGCGCGGGGGCTTTCTTT. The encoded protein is CASSRTGGAGAFF.

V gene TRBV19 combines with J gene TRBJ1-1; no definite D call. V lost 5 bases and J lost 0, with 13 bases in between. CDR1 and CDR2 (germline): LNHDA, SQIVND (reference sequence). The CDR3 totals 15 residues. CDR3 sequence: CASSLKDSMNTEAFF. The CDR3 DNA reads TGTGCCAGTAGTCTCAAGGATTCAATGAACACTGAAGCTTTCTTT.

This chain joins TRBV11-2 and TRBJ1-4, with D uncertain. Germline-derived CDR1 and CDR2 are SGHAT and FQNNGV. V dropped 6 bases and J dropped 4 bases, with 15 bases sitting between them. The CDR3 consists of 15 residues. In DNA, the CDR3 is TGTGCCAGCAGAGATTCCCCGACCGTTAATGAAAAACTGTTTTTT. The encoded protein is CASRDSPTVNEKLFF.